This is a list of T cell receptor beta chains from one sample in a study of memory CD4+ T cells and cytomegalovirus serostatus. Method: immunoSEQ multiplex PCR; TCRdb's copy keeps in-frame clones and lacks some. The data show under 55,000 clones, with about three quarters seen just once and 1.3% to 1.5% held by the top ten. Sequencing was carried out using memory CD4+ T cells from blood. The receptors were sampled from an adult in good health and CMV-seropositive. The conserved cysteine and the conserved F or W are not part of the CDR3 here.

v_gene,len,j_gene,CDR3aa
TRBV5-1,15,TRBJ2-7,ASSPDFSRQGAHEQY
TRBV6-5,12,TRBJ2-3,ASSNPGGPEAQY
TRBV25-1,14,TRBJ2-7,ASSESAGGFFYEQY
TRBV2,13,TRBJ1-2,ASRIRDSINYGYT
TRBV27,14,TRBJ2-1,ASSLSDTVVHNEQF
TRBV5-1,12,TRBJ2-5,ASSSGEAEETQY
TRBV6-6,9,TRBJ1-1,ASLGSTEAF
TRBV5-1,10,TRBJ1-4,ASAQNNEKLF
TRBV5-4,12,TRBJ2-3,ASQIDRGADTQY
TRBV11-1,13,TRBJ2-1,ASSSLAGGRNEQF